This is a list of T cell receptor beta chains from one sample in a study of T-cell reconstitution after alpha-beta-depleted transplantation in children. In TCRdb, the PCR reads were re-called with MiXCR into one record per CDR3 protein. Of tens of thousands of distinct CDR3 sequences in the sample, about 7.3% are singletons; the top ten hold 2.5%. This sample comprised PBMCs from the stem cell graft donor, obtained from the stem cell graft. The receptors derive from a human donor who donated a stem cell graft to a child with acute lymphoblastic leukemia. The CDR3 runs from the conserved cysteine through the conserved F or W. Clone size appears in some rows only: once, few, many, or a class for an expanded clone.

j_gene,v_gene,len,abundance,CDR3aa
TRBJ2-3,TRBV6-4,15,medium-sized,CASSDSSGGTDTQYF
TRBJ2-3,TRBV29-1,12,many,CSVAVRTDTQYF
TRBJ1-5,TRBV5-1,15,many,CASSLAGTGNQPQHF
TRBJ1-1,TRBV5-1,14,many,CSSSHGTAGPEAFF
TRBJ2-3,TRBV4-3,14,few,CASSQGAGLDTQYF
TRBJ1-2,TRBV20-1,14,many,CSVPTGGAVYGYTF
TRBJ1-2,TRBV20-1,13,many,CSAREAGDYGYTF
TRBJ1-2,TRBV20-1,12,NA,CSASAGPYGYTF
TRBJ1-4,TRBV4-1,15,many,CASSQLGGQGEKLFF
TRBJ2-2,TRBV5-1,14,many,CASSRDKNTGELFF
TRBJ1-5,TRBV7-9,16,many,CASRKDRGLSNQPQHF
TRBJ1-1,TRBV7-9,13,many,CASETGMNTEAFF
TRBJ2-2,TRBV7-2,17,NA,CASSVLAGGPSTGELFF
TRBJ2-3,TRBV20-1,15,many,CSARDQKTSTDTQYF
TRBJ2-3,TRBV3-1,15,many,CASSQVSGGADTQYF
TRBJ2-7,TRBV14,15,NA,CASSQFGGISNEQYF
TRBJ2-1,TRBV7-9,9,many,CAAGNEQFF
TRBJ2-4,TRBV29-1,11,many,CSVGVKNIQYF
TRBJ2-2,TRBV20-1,15,few,CSASTLAGAGGELFF
TRBJ1-1,TRBV2,14,many,CASSAQSKNTEAFF
TRBJ2-3,TRBV28,15,NA,CASSLWAGGTDTQYF
TRBJ2-5,TRBV12-3/TRBV12-4,13,many,CASTLTGGETQYF
TRBJ1-2,TRBV6-6,13,many,CASSRSGEYGYTF
TRBJ2-5,TRBV5-6,13,NA,CASSPGAGETQYF
TRBJ2-5,TRBV6-2/TRBV6-3,13,few,CASSYSWAETQYF
TRBJ1-4,TRBV20-1,11,many,CSARRGEKLFF
TRBJ1-1,TRBV29-1,14,many,CSVARTAVNTEAFF
TRBJ2-3,TRBV5-1,12,NA,CASTRGGDTQYF
TRBJ2-1,TRBV6-4,13,many,CASSEGPNNEQFF
TRBJ1-6,TRBV2,13,many,CASKGSYNSPLHF
TRBJ2-1,TRBV5-1,15,NA,CASSMAGGAYNEQFF